The source of this T cell receptor beta chain is a study of metastatic and nonmetastatic thyroid tumors. Findings of the study overall: It was reportedly found that TCR beta diversity was significantly higher in malignant thyroid tumors than in benign nodules, a difference seen in both blood and tumor samples.

The CDR3 totals 14 residues. Trimming shortened V by 1 base and J by 1 base, and 3 bases separated the two germline ends. Germline values: CDR1 SGHRS, CDR2 YFSETQ. This clone was seen ten or more times. The antigen is unknown. This specimen includes other DNA sequences encoding the same CDR3. TCRdb used MiXCR to call clones anew from the PCR reads. This sample yields around 64,000 clones, of which under 5% are seen a single time; approximately 20% belongs to the top ten. All patients were untreated before thyroid surgery. V is TRBV5-1 and J is TRBJ2-6; D unclear. The sequenced sample consisted of blood. The TCR sequence derives from a female donor with papillary thyroid cancer or a benign thyroid nodule (not recorded which). Some clones in this sample may be carry-over from other donors' samples. The DNA of the CDR3 is TGCGCCAGCAGCTTGTATTCTGGGGCCAACGTCCTGACTTTC. Encoded protein: CASSLYSGANVLTF.